The 10 T cell receptor beta chains given below trace back to one sample, sequenced in a study of human T cells and chemical hapten exposure. Time point: healthy volunteer bleed at 6 weeks. Unfractionated whole blood served as the source for total RNA extraction. From the RACE reads, TCRdb called clonotypes with MiXCR, one entry per CDR3 protein. The sample shows some 65,000 distinct CDR3 sequences, under 7.5% of them seen only once. Sequences were obtained from whole blood. The receptors stem from a female donor in good health. Some clones in this sample may be carry-over from other donors' samples.

V gene TRBV10-3 combines with J gene TRBJ2-3; D is perhaps TRBD2 (6 bases). V lost 3 bases and J 2 bases, leaving 15 bases between the germline ends. The CDR3 is made up of 16 amino acids. From germline, CDR1 is ENHRY and CDR2 SYGVKD. In DNA form, the CDR3 reads TGTGCCATCAGTGAACGGGCGGGAAAAGCCACAGATACGCAGTATTTT. This codes for CAISERAGKATDTQYF.

The chain joins TRBV2 to TRBJ1-4; maybe TRBD1 (6 bases). The V end was cut by 9 bases, the J end by 4 bases, with 15 bases between. The CDR3 is 14 residues long. Germline loops: CDR1 SNHLY, CDR2 FYNNEI. CDR3 sequence (DNA): TGTGCCAGTGCAAGGGGGGGGGTTAATGAAAAACTGTTTTTT. This gives the protein CASARGGVNEKLFF. The variable domain in full, completed from reference TRBV2 and TRBJ1-4, reads EPEVTQTPSHQVTQMGQEVILRCVPISNHLYFYWYRQILGQKVEFLVSFYNNEISEKSEIFDDQFSVERPDGSNFTLKIRSTKLEDSAMYFCASARGGVNEKLFFGSGTQLSVL.

The table lists this clonotype with a few counts. The chain couples TRBV5-4 to TRBJ2-3, with 9 nucleotides matching TRBD1. Germline lookup yields CDR1 SGHNT and CDR2 YYREEE (reference sequence). With V trimmed by 6 bases and J by 5 bases, 13 bases remained unmatched. This CDR3 has 16 amino acids. CDR3 nucleotides: TGTGCCAGCAACATCTACCGGGACAGGGTGCGAGATACGCAGTATTTT. This codes for CASNIYRDRVRDTQYF.

J is TRBJ2-5 and V is TRBV30; D gene ambiguous. The CDR3 has 14 residues. Germline V gene data show CDR1 as GTSNPN and CDR2 as SVGIG (reference sequence). Trimming shortened V by 0 bases and J by 3 bases, and 11 bases separated the two germline ends. CDR3 sequence (DNA): TGTGCCTGGAGTGTATACCCCAAGGAAGAGACCCAGTACTTC. It specifies CAWSVYPKEETQYF.

This clonotype was found many times. This rearrangement joins TRBV4-3 to TRBJ2-3, with D tentatively TRBD1 (5 bases). The germline V gene encodes CDR1 LGHNA and CDR2 YSLEER. The CDR3 contains 16 residues. V was trimmed by 1 base and J by 4 bases, leaving 15 bases between them. The CDR3 DNA sequence: TGCGCCAGCAGCCAAGTCAGGGTCCAGATTCCAGATACGCAGTATTTT. Translation: CASSQVRVQIPDTQYF.

The chain carries TRBV12-3 or TRBV12-4 and TRBJ2-3, with D uncertain. The CDR3 is 14 amino acids. The germline V and J ends were trimmed by 8 bases and 6 bases, with 18 bases remaining between them. This CDR3 reads CASEFWPGADTQYF. In nucleotides, the CDR3 is TGTGCCAGCGAATTTTGGCCCGGAGCTGATACGCAGTATTTT.

In its sample, this clonotype was seen a few times. The chain links TRBV18 to TRBJ2-7; 9 positions match TRBD2. V trimming: 3 bases; J trimming: 3 bases; junction bases outside the gene matches: 6. Looked up from germline, CDR1 is KGHSH and CDR2 is LQKENI. CDR3 length equals 15 residues. The CDR3 region is CASSPTSGPDYEQYF. In DNA, the CDR3 is TGTGCCAGCTCACCGACTAGCGGACCGGACTACGAGCAGTACTTC.

There are many counts of this clonotype. The rearrangement joins TRBV7-6 to TRBJ1-1; 7 nucleotides agree with TRBD1. Germline loops: CDR1 SGHVS, CDR2 FNYEAQ. V was clipped by 1 base and J by 5 bases; unmatched bases: 13. The CDR3 totals 17 residues. The CDR3 region is CASSLGIGAGGLTEAFF. In DNA form, the CDR3 reads TGTGCCAGCAGCTTAGGTATTGGGGCAGGGGGTTTGACTGAAGCTTTCTTT.

The chain is built from TRBV18 and TRBJ2-7; the D is unclear. This CDR3 has 15 residues. V was trimmed by 3 bases and J by 3 bases, leaving 15 bases between them. Germline values: CDR1 KGHSH, CDR2 LQKENI. CDR3 sequence (DNA): TGTGCCAGCTCACCGGCCGGTGTTCGGAACTACGAGCAGTACTTC. Protein: CASSPAGVRNYEQYF.

CDR3 sequence (DNA): TGTGCCAGCAGTGGGACTATACAACCTAATGAAAAACTGTTTTTT. Amino acids: CASSGTIQPNEKLFF. The chain couples TRBV12-3 or TRBV12-4 to TRBJ1-4, with D tentatively TRBD1 (5 bases). The length of the CDR3 is 15 residues. Deletions cut 5 bases from V and 3 bases from J, with 13 bases between.